This T cell receptor beta chain was identified in a study of T cell changes during pregnancy in multiple sclerosis. Clones were sequenced by immunoSEQ multiplex PCR, and TCRdb holds only the in-frame ones, with some missing. The sample lists about 44,000 clones; more than 80% were seen once. Looked up from germline, CDR1 is MNHNS and CDR2 is SASEGT. The CDR3 is 15 residues long. V lost 0 bases and J lost 3, with 9 bases in between. The specimen comprised CD4+ T cells from peripheral blood mononuclear cells, sampled before pregnancy. The receptor was derived from a female donor with multiple sclerosis, enrolled in a pregnancy study. This chain joins TRBV6-1 and TRBJ1-5, with unresolved D. The CDR3 region is CASSEAVGNNQPQHF. Written as DNA, the CDR3 is TGTGCCAGCAGTGAAGCCGTTGGCAACAATCAGCCCCAGCATTTT.